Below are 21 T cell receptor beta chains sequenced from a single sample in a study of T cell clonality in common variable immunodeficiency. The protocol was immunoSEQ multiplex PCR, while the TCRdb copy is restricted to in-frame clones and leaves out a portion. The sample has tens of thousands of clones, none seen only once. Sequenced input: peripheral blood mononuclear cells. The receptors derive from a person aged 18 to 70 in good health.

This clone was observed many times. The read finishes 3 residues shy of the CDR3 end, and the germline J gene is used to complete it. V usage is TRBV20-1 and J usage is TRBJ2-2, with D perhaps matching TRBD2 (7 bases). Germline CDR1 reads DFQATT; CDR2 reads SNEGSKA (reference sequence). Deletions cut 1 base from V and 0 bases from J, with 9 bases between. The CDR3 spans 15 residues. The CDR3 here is CSARVGGPNTGELFF. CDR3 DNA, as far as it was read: TGCAGTGCTAGAGTCGGGGGGCCGAACACCGGGGAG.

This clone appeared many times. The sequenced CDR3 bases are TGTGCCAGCAGCAAACACCGCAGTGGCGGC. Translation gives CASSKHRSGG. The entire CDR3 reads CASSKHRSGGYTF. The chain couples TRBV7-8 to TRBJ1-2; D uncertain. The CDR3 end lies 3 residues beyond the end of the read and is filled in from the germline J gene. CDR1 and CDR2 (germline): SGHVS, FQNEAQ. CDR3 length equals 13 residues.

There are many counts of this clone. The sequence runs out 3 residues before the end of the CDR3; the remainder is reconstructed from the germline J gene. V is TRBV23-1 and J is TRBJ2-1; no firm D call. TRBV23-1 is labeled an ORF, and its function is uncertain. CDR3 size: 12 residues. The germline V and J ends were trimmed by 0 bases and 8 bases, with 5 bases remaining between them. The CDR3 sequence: CASSQSADEQFF. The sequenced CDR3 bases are TGCGCCAGCAGTCAATCGGCGGATGAG.

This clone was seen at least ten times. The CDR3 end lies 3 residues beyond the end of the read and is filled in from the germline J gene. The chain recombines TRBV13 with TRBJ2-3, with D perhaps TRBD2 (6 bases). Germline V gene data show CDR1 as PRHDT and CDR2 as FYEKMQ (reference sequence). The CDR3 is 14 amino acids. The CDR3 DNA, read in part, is TGTGCCAGCAGCTTACGGGGGTCAGGAGAGACG. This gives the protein CASSLRGSGET. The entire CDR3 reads CASSLRGSGETQYF.

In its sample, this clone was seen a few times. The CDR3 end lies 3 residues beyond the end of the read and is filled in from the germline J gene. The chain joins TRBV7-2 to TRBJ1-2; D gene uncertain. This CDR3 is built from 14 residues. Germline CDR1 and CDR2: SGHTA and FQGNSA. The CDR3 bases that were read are TGTGCCAGCAGCTCGCGGGGAATCGACTACGAC. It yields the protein CASSSRGIDYD. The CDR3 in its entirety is CASSSRGIDYDYTF. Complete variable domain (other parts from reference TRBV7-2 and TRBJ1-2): GAGVSQSPSNKVTEKGKDVELRCDPISGHTALYWYRQSLGQGLEFLIYFQGNSAPDKSGLPSDRFSAERTGGSVSTLTIQRTQQEDSAVYLCASSSRGIDYDYTFGSGTRLTVV.

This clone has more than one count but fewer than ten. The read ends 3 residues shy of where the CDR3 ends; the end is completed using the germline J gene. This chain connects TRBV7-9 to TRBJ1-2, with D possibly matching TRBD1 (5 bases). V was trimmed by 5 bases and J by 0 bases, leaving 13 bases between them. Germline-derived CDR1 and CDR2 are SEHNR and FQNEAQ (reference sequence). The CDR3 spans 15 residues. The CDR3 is CASSPRQTTNYGYTF. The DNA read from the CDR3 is TGTGCCAGCAGCCCCCGACAGACAACTAACTATGGC.

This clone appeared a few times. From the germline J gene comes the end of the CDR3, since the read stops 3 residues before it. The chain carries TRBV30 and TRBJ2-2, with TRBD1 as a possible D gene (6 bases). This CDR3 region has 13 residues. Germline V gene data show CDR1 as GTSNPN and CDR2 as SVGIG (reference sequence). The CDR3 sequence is CAYGQITNEKLFF. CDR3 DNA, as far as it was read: TGTGCCTACGGACAGATAACTAATGAAAAG.

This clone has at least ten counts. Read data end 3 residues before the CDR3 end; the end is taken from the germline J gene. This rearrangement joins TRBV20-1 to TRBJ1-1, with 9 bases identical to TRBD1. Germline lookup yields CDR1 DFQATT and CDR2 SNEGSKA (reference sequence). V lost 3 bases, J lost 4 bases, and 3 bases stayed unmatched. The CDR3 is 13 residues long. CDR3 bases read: TGCAGTGCTAGTCAGGGACAGGGCACTGAA. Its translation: CSASQGQGTE. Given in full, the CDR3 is CSASQGQGTEAFF.

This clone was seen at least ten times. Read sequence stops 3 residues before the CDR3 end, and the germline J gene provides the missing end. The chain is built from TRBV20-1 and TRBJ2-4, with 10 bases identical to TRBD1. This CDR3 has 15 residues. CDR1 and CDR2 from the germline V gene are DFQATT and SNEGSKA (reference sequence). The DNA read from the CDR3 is TGCAGTGCTACGGAACTGGGGACAGGGGATCTTGGT. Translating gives CSATELGTGDLG. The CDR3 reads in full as CSATELGTGDLGQYF.

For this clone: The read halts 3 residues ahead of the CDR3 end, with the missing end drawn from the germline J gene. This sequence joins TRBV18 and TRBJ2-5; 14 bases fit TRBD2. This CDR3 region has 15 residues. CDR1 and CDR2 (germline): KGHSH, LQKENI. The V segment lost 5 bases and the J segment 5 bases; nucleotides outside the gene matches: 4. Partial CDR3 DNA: TGTGCCAGCTCATCGGGGACTAGCGGGAGCGAGACC. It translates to CASSSGTSGSET. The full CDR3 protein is CASSSGTSGSETQYF.

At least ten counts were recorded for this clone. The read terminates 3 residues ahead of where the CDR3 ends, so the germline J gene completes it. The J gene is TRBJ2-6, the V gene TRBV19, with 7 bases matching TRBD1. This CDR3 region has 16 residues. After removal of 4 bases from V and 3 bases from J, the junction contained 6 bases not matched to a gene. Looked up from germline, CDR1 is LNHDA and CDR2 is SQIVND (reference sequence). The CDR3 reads CASSTYRGLGANVLTF. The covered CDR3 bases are TGTGCCAGTAGTACATACAGGGGTCTTGGGGCCAACGTC.

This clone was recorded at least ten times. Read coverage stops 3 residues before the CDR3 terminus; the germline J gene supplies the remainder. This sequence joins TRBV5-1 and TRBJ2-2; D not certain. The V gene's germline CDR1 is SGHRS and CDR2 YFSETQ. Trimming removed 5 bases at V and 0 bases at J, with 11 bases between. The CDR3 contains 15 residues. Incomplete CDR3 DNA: TGCGCCAGCAGTCCCGTCGCAGCGAACACCGGGGAG. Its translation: CASSPVAANTGE. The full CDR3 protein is CASSPVAANTGELFF. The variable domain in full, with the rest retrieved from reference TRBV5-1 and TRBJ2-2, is KAGVTQTPRYLIKTRGQQVTLSCSPISGHRSVSWYQQTPGQGLQFLFEYFSETQRNKGNFPGRFSGRQFSNSRSEMNVSTLELGDSALYLCASSPVAANTGELFFGEGSRLTVL.

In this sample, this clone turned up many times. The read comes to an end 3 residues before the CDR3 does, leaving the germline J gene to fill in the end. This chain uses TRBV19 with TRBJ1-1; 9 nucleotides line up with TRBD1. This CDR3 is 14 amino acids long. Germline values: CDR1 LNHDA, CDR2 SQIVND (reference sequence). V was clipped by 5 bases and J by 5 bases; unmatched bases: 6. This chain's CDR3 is CASSAGQGGTEAFF. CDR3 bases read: TGTGCCAGTAGTGCGGGACAGGGTGGAACTGAA.

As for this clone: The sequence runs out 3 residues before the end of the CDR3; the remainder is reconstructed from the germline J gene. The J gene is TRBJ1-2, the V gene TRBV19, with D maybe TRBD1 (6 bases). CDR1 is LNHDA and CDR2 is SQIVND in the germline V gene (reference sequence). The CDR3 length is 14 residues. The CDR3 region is CASLAGGSYNDYTF. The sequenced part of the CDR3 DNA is TGTGCCAGTCTAGCGGGGGGCTCCTACAATGAC.

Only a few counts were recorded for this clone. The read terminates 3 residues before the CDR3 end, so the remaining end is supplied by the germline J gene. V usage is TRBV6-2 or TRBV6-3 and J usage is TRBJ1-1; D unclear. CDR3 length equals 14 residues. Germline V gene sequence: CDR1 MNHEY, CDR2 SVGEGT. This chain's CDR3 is CASSYTASNYGAFF. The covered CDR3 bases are TGTGCCAGCAGTTACACCGCCTCTAACTATGGC.

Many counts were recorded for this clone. The CDR3 here is CASTDRGFEQYF. The CDR3 DNA, read in part, is TGTGCCAGCACCGACAGGGGCTTCGAG. The rearrangement uses TRBV2 and TRBJ2-7, with TRBD1 identical over 8 bases. The sequence runs out 3 residues before the end of the CDR3; the remainder is reconstructed from the germline J gene. There are 12 residues in the CDR3. The J segment lost 6 bases and the V segment lost 7 bases, leaving 5 bases of the junction unmatched. The germline gives CDR1 SNHLY, CDR2 FYNNEI.

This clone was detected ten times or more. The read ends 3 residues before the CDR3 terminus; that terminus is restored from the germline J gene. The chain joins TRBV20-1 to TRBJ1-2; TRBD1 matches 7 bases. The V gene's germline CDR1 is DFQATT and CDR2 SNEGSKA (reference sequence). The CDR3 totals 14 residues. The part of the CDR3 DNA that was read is TGCAGTGCTAGTCGAGACAGGGACTCCTACGAC. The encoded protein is CSASRDRDSYD. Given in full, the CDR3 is CSASRDRDSYDYTF.

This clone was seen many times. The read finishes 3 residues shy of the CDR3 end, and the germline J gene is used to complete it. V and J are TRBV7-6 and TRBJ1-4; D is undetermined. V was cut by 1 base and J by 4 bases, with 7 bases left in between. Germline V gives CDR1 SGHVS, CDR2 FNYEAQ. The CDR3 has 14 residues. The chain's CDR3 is CASSLGQYNEKLFF. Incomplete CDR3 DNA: TGTGCCAGCAGCTTAGGACAATATAATGAAAAA.

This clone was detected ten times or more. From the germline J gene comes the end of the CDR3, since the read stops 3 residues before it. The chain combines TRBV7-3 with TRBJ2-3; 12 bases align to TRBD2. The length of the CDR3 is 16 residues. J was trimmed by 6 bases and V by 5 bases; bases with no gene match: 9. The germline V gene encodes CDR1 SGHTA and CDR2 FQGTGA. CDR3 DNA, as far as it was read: TGTGCCAGCAGCCCATCTAGCGGGGGGGCCGGGGATACG. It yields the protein CASSPSSGGAGDT. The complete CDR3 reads CASSPSSGGAGDTQYF.

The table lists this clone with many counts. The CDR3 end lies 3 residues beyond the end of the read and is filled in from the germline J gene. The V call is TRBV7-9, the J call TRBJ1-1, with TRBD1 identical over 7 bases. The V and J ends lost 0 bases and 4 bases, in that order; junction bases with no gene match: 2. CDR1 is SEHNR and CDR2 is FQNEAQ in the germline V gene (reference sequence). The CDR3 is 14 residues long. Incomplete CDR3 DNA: TGTGCCAGCAGCTTAGCGCAGGGGGTCACTGAA. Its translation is CASSLAQGVTE. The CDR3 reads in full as CASSLAQGVTEAFF.

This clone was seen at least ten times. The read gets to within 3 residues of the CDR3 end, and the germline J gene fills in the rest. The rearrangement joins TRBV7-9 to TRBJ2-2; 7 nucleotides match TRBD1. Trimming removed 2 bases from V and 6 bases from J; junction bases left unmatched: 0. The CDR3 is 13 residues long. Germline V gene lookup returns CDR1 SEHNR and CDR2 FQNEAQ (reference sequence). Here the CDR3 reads CASSLQGAGELFF. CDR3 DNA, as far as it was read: TGTGCCAGCAGCTTACAGGGGGCCGGGGAG.